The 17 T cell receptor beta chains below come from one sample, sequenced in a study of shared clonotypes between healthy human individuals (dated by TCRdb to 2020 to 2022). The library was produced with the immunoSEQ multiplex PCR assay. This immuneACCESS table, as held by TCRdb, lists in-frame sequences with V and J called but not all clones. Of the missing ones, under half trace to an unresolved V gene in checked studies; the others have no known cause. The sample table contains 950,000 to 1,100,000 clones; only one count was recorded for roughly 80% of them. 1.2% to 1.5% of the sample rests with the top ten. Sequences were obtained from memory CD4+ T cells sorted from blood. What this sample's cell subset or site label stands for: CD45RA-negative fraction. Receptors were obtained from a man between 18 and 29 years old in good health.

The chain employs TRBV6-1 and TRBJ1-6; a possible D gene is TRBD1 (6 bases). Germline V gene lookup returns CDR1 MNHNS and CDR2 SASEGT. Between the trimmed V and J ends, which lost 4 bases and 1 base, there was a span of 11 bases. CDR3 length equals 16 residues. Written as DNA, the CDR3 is TGTGCCAGCAGTGGGCAGGGGAAATCCTATAATTCACCCCTCCACTTT. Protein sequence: CASSGQGKSYNSPLHF.

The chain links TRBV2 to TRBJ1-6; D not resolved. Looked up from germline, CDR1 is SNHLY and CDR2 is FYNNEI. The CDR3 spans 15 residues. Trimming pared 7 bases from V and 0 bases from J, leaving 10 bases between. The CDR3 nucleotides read TGTGCCAGCACATCGGGAAGCTCCTATAATTCACCCCTCCACTTT. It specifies CASTSGSSYNSPLHF.

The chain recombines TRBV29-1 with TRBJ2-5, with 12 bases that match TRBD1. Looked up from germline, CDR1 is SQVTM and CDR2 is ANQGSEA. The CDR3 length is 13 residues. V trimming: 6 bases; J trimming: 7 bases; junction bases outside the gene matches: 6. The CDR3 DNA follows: TGCAGCGTCGGGACAGGGGGCCTTGCGACCCAGTACTTC. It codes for CSVGTGGLATQYF.

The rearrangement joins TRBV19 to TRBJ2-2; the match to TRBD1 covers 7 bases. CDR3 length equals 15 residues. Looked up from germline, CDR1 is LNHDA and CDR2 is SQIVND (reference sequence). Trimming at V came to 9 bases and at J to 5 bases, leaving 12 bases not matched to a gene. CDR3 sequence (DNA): TGTGCCAGCCTCCCGTGGGCAGGGGGAACCGGGGAGCTGTTTTTT. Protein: CASLPWAGGTGELFF. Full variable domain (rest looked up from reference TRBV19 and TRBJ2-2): DGGITQSPKYLFRKEGQNVTLSCEQNLNHDAMYWYRQDPGQGLRLIYYSQIVNDFQKGDIAEGYSVSREKKESFPLTVTSAQKNPTAFYLCASLPWAGGTGELFFGEGSRLTVL.

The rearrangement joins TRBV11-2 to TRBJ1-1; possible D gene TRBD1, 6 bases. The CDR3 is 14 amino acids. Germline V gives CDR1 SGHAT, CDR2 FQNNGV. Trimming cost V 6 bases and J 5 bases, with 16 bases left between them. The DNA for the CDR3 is TGTGCCAGCAGTGCCGACAGGACTGGGACTGAAGCTTTCTTT. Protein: CASSADRTGTEAFF.

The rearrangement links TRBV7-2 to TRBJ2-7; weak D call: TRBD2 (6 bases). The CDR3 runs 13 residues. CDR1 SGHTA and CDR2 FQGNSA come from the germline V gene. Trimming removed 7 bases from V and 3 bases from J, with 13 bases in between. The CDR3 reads CASTPGSGYEQYF. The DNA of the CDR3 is TGTGCCAGCACCCCGGGTAGCGGCTACGAGCAGTACTTC.

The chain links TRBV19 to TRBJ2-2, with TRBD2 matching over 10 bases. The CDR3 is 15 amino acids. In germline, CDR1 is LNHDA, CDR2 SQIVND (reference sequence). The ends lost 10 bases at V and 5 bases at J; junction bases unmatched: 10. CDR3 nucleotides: TGTGCCACTTTTCCGGGACTAGCGAGTACCGGGGAGCTGTTTTTT. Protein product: CATFPGLASTGELFF.

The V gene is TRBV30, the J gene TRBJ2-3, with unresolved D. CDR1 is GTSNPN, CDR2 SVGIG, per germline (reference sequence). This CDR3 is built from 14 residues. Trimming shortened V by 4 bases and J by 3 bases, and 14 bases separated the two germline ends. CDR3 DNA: TGTGCCTGGACCAAGGGAATCTTGACAGATACGCAGTATTTT. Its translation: CAWTKGILTDTQYF. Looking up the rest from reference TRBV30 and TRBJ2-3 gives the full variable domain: SQTIHQWPATLVQPVGSPLSLECTVEGTSNPNLYWYRQAAGRGLQLLFYSVGIGQISSEVPQNLSASRPQDRQFILSSKKLLLSDSGFYLCAWTKGILTDTQYFGPGTRLTVL.

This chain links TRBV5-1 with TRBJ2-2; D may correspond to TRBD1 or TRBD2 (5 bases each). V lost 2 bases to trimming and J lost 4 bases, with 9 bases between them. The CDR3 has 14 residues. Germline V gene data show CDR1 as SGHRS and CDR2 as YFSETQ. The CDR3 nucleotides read TGCGCCAGCAGCTTTGGGACCACCACCGGGGAGCTGTTTTTT. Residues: CASSFGTTTGELFF.

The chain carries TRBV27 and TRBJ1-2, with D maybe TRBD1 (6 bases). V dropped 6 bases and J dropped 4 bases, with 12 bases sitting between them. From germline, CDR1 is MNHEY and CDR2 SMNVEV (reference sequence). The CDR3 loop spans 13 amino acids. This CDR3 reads CASSPDRFYGYTF. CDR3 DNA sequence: TGTGCCAGCAGCCCCGACAGGTTCTATGGCTACACCTTC.

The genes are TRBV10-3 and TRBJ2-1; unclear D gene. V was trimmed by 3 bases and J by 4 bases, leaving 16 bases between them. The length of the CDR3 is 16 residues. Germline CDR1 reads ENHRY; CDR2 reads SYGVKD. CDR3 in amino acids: CAISDTGGTFYNEQFF. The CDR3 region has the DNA TGTGCCATCAGTGATACTGGCGGCACCTTTTACAATGAGCAGTTCTTC.

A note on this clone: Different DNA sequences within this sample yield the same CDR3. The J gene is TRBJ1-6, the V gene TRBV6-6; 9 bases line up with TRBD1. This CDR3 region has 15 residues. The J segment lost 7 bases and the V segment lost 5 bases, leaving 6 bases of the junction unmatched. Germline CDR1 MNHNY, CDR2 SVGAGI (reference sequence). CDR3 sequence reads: CASSPGDRENSPLHF. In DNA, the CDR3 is TGTGCCAGCAGTCCAGGGGACAGGGAGAATTCACCCCTCCACTTT.

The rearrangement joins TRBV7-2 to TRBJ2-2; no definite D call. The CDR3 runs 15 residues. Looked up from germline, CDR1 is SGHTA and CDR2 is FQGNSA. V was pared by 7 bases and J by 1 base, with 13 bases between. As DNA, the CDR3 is TGTGCCAGCACCGAGTCCCCCGGGAACACCGGGGAGCTGTTTTTT. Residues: CASTESPGNTGELFF.

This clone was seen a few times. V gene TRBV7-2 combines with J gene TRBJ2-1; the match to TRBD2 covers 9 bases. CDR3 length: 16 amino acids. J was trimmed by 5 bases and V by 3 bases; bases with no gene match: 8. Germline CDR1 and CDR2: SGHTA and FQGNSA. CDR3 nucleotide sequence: TGTGCCAGCAGCTTGGGGGGGACTAGCAGACACAATGAGCAGTTCTTC. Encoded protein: CASSLGGTSRHNEQFF.

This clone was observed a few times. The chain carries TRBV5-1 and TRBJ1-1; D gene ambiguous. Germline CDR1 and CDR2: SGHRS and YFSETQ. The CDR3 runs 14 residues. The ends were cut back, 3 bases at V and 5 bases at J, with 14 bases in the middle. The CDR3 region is CASSSASGETEAFF. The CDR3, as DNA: TGCGCCAGCAGCTCCGCGTCTGGGGAAACTGAAGCTTTCTTT.

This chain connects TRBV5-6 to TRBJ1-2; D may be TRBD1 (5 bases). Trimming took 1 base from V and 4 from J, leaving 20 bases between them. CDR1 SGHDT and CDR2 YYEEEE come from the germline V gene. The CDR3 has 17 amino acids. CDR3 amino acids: CASSLWRSLGVGYGYTF. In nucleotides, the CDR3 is TGTGCCAGCAGCTTGTGGCGATCGTTAGGGGTCGGCTATGGCTACACCTTC. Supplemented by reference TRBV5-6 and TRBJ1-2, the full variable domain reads DAGVTQSPTHLIKTRGQQVTLRCSPKSGHDTVSWYQQALGQGPQFIFQYYEEEERQRGNFPDRFSGHQFPNYSSELNVNALLLGDSALYLCASSLWRSLGVGYGYTFGSGTRLTVV.

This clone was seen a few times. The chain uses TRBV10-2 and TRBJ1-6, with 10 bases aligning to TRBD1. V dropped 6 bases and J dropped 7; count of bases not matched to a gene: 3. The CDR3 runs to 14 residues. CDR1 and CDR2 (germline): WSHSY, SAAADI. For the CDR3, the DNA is TGCGCCAGCAGCGACAGGGGGCAGAATTCACCCCTCCACTTT. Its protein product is CASSDRGQNSPLHF.